One T cell receptor beta chain is described in this entry. The CDR3 ends on some other residue instead of the conserved phenylalanine or tryptophan, so this is likely a read error. RNA transcripts provided the source from which TCR beta CDR3 regions were amplified. Initially, a first-round RT-PCR of the TCR CDR3 employed the HTBI primer set. TCRdb re-derived calls from the multiplex PCR reads in MiXCR, one entry per CDR3 protein. The data show around 600,000 distinct CDR3 sequences, approximately 15% seen once. This sample is part of a study of T cells in Graves' hyperthyroidism and ophthalmopathy. V was shortened by 0 bases and J by 4 bases, with 6 bases between the two germline ends. Germline lookup yields CDR1 MNHEY and CDR2 SVGEGT. The CDR3 totals 13 residues.

Specimen: blood. The gene calls are TRBV6-2 or TRBV6-3 and TRBJ1-2, with D possibly being TRBD1 (5 bases). The source of this sequence is a young woman with Graves' ophthalmopathy. This CDR3 is CASSYSDSYGYTL. Written as DNA, the CDR3 is TGTGCCAGCAGTTACTCAGACAGCTATGGCTACACCCTC.